Sequencing of this TCR beta chain was carried out in a study of control samples from healthy donors and cancer patients. TCRdb keeps only in-frame clones here, not all; method: immunoSEQ multiplex PCR. The data hold approximately 150,000 clones, with about 90% observed a single time. Sequencing used blood. The source of this sequence is a man aged 30 to 39 in good health.

In DNA form, the CDR3 reads TGTGCCAGCAGTTACCTACCGGGACAGTCAGGCTACACCTTC. Protein product: CASSYLPGQSGYTF. The chain couples TRBV6-6 to TRBJ1-2; TRBD1 matches 7 bases. The germline V gene has CDR1 MNHNY and CDR2 SVGAGI (reference sequence). The CDR3 contains 14 residues. The J segment lost 8 bases and the V segment lost 2 bases, leaving 8 bases of the junction unmatched.